This T cell receptor (beta chain) was identified during a study of cytomegalovirus exposure and HLA in healthy donors. Overall study results and limits: Immune exposure information comprised only CMV serostatus. Later work found that TCR association rates differed between HLA loci; DRB1 had the most and HLA-C the fewest. TRBV6-2, TRBV6-3 and other indistinguishable V segments were excluded.

Trimming took off 4 bases at V and 0 bases at J, with 10 bases between the two ends. The CDR3 contains 15 residues. Germline assignment: CDR1 MNHEY and CDR2 SVGAGI. The primer mix had 60 Vbeta and 13 Jbeta primers. As processed by the authors: Later work found 74 million or so unique TCR beta chains, with 10 million to 14 million shared. Sequenced by immunoSEQ multiplex PCR; TCRdb stores in-frame clones only, minus some. V and J calls and clone size are given by that table; D and trimming were obtained from the DNA. Here the sample spans around 150,000 clones, approximately 72% being singletons. About this clone: Its specificity is unknown.

The chain has TRBV6-5 and TRBJ1-5; possible D gene TRBD1, 6 bases. The sequencing input was PBMCs. The TCR sequence derives from a man aged 45-60 years in good health and CMV-seronegative. The CDR3 DNA follows: TGTGCCAGCAGTTCCCTGGACAGTAGCAATCAGCCCCAGCATTTT. Amino acid sequence: CASSSLDSSNQPQHF.